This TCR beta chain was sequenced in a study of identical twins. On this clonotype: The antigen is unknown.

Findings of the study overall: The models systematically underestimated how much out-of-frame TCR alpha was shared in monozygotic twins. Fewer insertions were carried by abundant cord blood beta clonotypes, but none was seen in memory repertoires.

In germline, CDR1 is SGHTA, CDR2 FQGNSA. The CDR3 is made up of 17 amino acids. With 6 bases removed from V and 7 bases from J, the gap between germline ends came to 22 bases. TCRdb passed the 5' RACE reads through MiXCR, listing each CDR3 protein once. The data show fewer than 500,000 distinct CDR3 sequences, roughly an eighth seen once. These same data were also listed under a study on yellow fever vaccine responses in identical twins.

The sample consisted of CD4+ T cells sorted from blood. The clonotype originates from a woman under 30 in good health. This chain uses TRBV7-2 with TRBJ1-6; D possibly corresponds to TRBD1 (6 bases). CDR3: CASSSPGQLTGNSPLHF. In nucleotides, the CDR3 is TGTGCCAGCAGTTCCCCGGGACAACTGACTGGCAATTCACCCCTCCACTTT.